The rows below give T cell receptor beta chains drawn from one sample of a study of tumour-infiltrating T cells in Burkitt lymphoma. The data were produced by immunoSEQ multiplex PCR, yet TCRdb's version contains in-frame clones alone and is incomplete. The sample lists around 45,000 clones, approximately 31% occurring once. Sample: tumor tissue. Receptors originate from a human donor with Burkitt lymphoma. Each CDR3 is given without its conserved first and last residue. Each record gives: J gene, V gene, CDR3 protein.

>TRBJ1-5|TRBV19
ASSNDLTGRQPQH
>TRBJ2-5|TRBV7-2
ASSLDRGEETQY
>TRBJ2-6|TRBV19
ASCRTGVVSGANVLT
>TRBJ2-5|TRBV19
ASSMGRLETQY
>TRBJ2-3|TRBV11-2
ASIKPGTPGDTQY
>TRBJ2-7|TRBV21-1
ASSKQGLAGAYYEQY
>TRBJ2-6|TRBV2
ASSERGRGTGANVLT
>TRBJ1-1|TRBV15
ATSRGDRGTEAF
>TRBJ1-1|TRBV19
ASSMGQPNTEAF
>TRBJ1-1|TRBV20-1
SAQGDTEAF
>TRBJ1-1|TRBV15
ATSRDTVGAEAF
>TRBJ2-2|TRBV4-2
ASSQASGGETGELF
>TRBJ2-7|TRBV5-1
ASSLMKGAYEQY
>TRBJ2-3|TRBV2
ASSVSGTATDTQY
>TRBJ2-5|TRBV2
ASSIGQETQY
>TRBJ1-1|TRBV30
AWVNGVGAF
>TRBJ2-5|TRBV5-1
ASSLTARETQY